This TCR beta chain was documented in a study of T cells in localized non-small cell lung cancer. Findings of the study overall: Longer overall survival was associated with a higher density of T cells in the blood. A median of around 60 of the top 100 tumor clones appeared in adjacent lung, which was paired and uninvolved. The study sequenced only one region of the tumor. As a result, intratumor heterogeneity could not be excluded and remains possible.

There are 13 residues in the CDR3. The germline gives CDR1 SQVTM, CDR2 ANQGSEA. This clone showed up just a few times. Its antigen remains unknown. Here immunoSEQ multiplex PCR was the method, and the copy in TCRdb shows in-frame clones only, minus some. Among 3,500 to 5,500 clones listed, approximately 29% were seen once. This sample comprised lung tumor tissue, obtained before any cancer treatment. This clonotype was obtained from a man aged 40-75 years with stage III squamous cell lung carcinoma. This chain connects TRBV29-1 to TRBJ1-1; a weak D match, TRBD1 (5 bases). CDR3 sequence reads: CSVKDSMNTEAFF. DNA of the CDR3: TGCAGYGTTAAAGACAGCATGAACACTGAAGCTTTCTTT.